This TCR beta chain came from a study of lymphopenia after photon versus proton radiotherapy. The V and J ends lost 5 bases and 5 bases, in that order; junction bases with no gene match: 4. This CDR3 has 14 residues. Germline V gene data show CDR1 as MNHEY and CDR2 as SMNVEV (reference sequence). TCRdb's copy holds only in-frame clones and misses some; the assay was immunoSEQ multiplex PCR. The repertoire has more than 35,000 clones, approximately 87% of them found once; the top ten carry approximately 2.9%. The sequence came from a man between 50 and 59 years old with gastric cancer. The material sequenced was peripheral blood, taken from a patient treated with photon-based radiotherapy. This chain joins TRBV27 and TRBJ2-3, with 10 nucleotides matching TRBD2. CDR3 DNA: TGTGCCAGCAGTAGGACTAGCGGAGGAGATACGCAGTATTTT. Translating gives CASSRTSGGDTQYF.